These T cell receptor beta chains were read from a single sample in a study of T-cell memory formation after mild COVID-19. TCRdb reprocessed the 5' RACE reads via MiXCR and lists one record per CDR3 protein. The data show about 560,000 distinct CDR3 sequences, with roughly 17% seen just once and about 7.5% held by the top ten. Input material: PBMCs or a T cell subset sorted from them (not recorded which). The receptors originated from an adult woman who had mild COVID-19 (a few samples of this study predate the infection). Cell type and time point are not known. Each CDR3 is given with its conserved first and last residue. D genes are given only for firm matches. Not all rows give a size; the values are once, few, many and, for expanded clones, a class.

cdr3_aa | cdr3_nt | j_call | d_call | v_call | clone_size
CASSWVFEQYF | TGTGCCAGCAGTTGGGTATTCGAGCAGTACTTC | TRBJ2-7 | - | TRBV27 | many
CASSFYPDTEAFF | TGTGCCAGCAGCTTCTATCCCGACACTGAAGCTTTCTTT | TRBJ1-1 | - | TRBV7-3 | once
CASSRDKRANEQFF | TGTGCCAGCAGCCGGGACAAACGCGCCAATGAGCAGTTCTTC | TRBJ2-1 | - | TRBV7-2 | few
CASSLDSRTGYGYTF | TGTGCCAGCAGTTTAGACTCCCGGACAGGCTATGGCTACACCTTC | TRBJ1-2 | TRBD1 | TRBV12-3/TRBV12-4 | -
CASRGISYTEAFF | TGTGCCAGCAGGGGAATTTCTTACACTGAAGCTTTCTTT | TRBJ1-1 | - | TRBV27 | many
CASSFLGRDRTYGYTF | TGTGCCAGCAGTTTCCTTGGGAGGGACCGCACCTATGGCTACACCTTC | TRBJ1-2 | - | TRBV12-3/TRBV12-4 | -
CASSSYGEQYF | TGTGCCAGCAGCTCCTATGGCGAGCAGTACTTC | TRBJ2-7 | - | TRBV7-9 | few
CASSSPTSFHEQYF | TGTGCCAGCAGTTCGCCGACTAGCTTCCACGAGCAGTACTTC | TRBJ2-7 | TRBD2 | TRBV6-2/TRBV6-3 | -
CATKRGGGQELFF | TGTGCCACCAAGCGCGGAGGAGGTCAGGAGCTGTTTTTT | TRBJ2-2 | - | TRBV24-1 | many
CASSLALTEAFF | TGTGCCAGCAGTTTAGCGCTGACTGAAGCTTTCTTT | TRBJ1-1 | - | TRBV12-3/TRBV12-4 | many
CASSLGQGHKQPQHF | TGTGCCAGCAGTCTGGGACAGGGTCACAAACAGCCCCAGCATTTT | TRBJ1-5 | TRBD1 | TRBV6-5 | -
CASSQSPGVGQPQHF | TGTGCCAGCAGTCAAAGTCCCGGGGTCGGCCAGCCCCAGCATTTT | TRBJ1-5 | - | TRBV6-1 | -
CASSQDAGVNEKLFF | TGCGCCAGCAGCCAAGACGCAGGGGTCAATGAAAAACTGTTTTTT | TRBJ1-4 | - | TRBV4-3 | -
CASREAGNPNYGYTF | TGTGCCAGCAGGGAGGCAGGGAACCCGAACTATGGCTACACCTTC | TRBJ1-2 | - | TRBV7-3 | -
CSARRGRARETQYF | TGCAGTGCTCGTAGGGGGAGGGCCAGGGAGACCCAGTACTTC | TRBJ2-5 | - | TRBV20-1 | -
CASSQWIYTEAFF | TGTGCCAGCAGCCAATGGATCTACACTGAAGCTTTCTTT | TRBJ1-1 | - | TRBV12-3/TRBV12-4 | -
CASSWGQGAWNEQFF | TGTGCCAGCAGCTGGGGACAGGGGGCTTGGAATGAGCAGTTCTTC | TRBJ2-1 | TRBD1 | TRBV11-2 | -
CASSQGFLAETQYF | TGCGCCAGCAGCCAAGGATTCCTCGCGGAGACCCAGTACTTC | TRBJ2-5 | - | TRBV4-3 | -
CASSLHTGEPTEAFF | TGTGCCAGCAGCTTACATACAGGGGAACCCACTGAAGCTTTCTTT | TRBJ1-1 | TRBD1 | TRBV7-9 | few
CASSIAGRVNEQFF | TGTGCCAGTAGTATAGCCGGCAGGGTAAATGAGCAGTTCTTC | TRBJ2-1 | - | TRBV19 | -
CASSFTGASGANVLTF | TGTGCCAGCAGCTTCACGGGTGCCTCTGGGGCCAACGTCCTGACTTTC | TRBJ2-6 | - | TRBV5-5 | few
CASSVAAGTMNSPLHF | TGTGCCAGCAGCGTAGCTGCGGGGACTATGAATTCACCCCTCCACTTT | TRBJ1-6 | - | TRBV7-9 | few
CASSPTDWGTGELFF | TGTGCCAGCTCACCGACGGATTGGGGCACCGGGGAGCTGTTTTTT | TRBJ2-2 | - | TRBV18 | -
CASSPPRAGTKTQYF | TGTGCCAGCAGCCCTCCTCGTGCGGGGACAAAGACCCAGTACTTC | TRBJ2-5 | - | TRBV12-3/TRBV12-4 | few
CSAQTDASSGNTIYF | TGCAGCGCCCAGACGGACGCGAGCTCTGGAAACACCATATATTTT | TRBJ1-3 | - | TRBV29-1 | few
CSAWSEGTQHF | TGCAGCGCGTGGTCCGAGGGGACCCAGCATTTT | TRBJ1-5 | - | TRBV29-1 | -
CASSQMRGADNEQFF | TGTGCCAGCAGCCAAATGCGGGGGGCCGACAATGAGCAGTTCTTC | TRBJ2-1 | TRBD2 | TRBV14 | few